The T cell receptor (beta chain) described here comes from a study of post-analysis software for immune sequencing data. The CDR3 length is 13 residues. With 5 bases removed from V and 8 bases from J, the gap between germline ends came to 13 bases. Germline V gene lookup returns CDR1 SGHTA and CDR2 FQGTGA. Unique molecular identifiers tagged the TCR beta cDNA libraries. Each CDR3 protein gets one entry after TCRdb re-called the PCR reads with MiXCR. The sample has hundreds of thousands of distinct CDR3 sequences, roughly 50% seen once; the top ten hold 4.6%. Comment on this clonotype: Its cognate antigen is unknown.

Study-wide results and caveats: Elevated frequency relative to controls characterized several TRBV segments in patients, TRBV5-6, TRBV5-1 and TRBV20-1 among them.

The TCR was taken from a girl between 5 and 17 years old with multiple sclerosis. The chain has TRBV7-3 and TRBJ2-1; the D gene is possibly TRBD2 (5 bases). Sequenced: blood. This CDR3 reads CASSPPLGHEQFF. The CDR3 DNA reads TGTGCCAGCAGCCCCCCACTAGGTCATGAGCAGTTCTTC.